This T cell receptor beta chain appears in the sequencing data of a study of spatial heterogeneity in lung cancer. Study results and limitations: At resection, ubiquitous expanded tumor TCRs appeared in blood more than at follow-up.

Concerning this clonotype: What it binds is unknown. A much larger clone is a single base away; this may be a read error.

The CDR3 consists of 14 residues. Germline V lookup: CDR1 SGHRS, CDR2 YFSETQ. Time point specified: sample taken at primary tumor resection. Unsorted samples of tumor, nontumor lung or frozen PBMC had their whole RNA sequenced. TCRdb re-derived calls from the 5' RACE reads in MiXCR, one entry per CDR3 protein. In the table there are 70,000 to 90,000 distinct CDR3 sequences, less than 15% of which are singletons. The sequences come from PBMCs, collected at surgery. The receptor's source is a male donor with early-stage non-small cell lung cancer. The rearrangement uses TRBV5-1 and TRBJ2-7; tentative D call: TRBD1 (6 bases). The CDR3 bases are TGCGCCGGCAGGCCAGGGGCACCTATATACGAGCAGTACTTC. This translates into CAGRPGAPIYEQYF.